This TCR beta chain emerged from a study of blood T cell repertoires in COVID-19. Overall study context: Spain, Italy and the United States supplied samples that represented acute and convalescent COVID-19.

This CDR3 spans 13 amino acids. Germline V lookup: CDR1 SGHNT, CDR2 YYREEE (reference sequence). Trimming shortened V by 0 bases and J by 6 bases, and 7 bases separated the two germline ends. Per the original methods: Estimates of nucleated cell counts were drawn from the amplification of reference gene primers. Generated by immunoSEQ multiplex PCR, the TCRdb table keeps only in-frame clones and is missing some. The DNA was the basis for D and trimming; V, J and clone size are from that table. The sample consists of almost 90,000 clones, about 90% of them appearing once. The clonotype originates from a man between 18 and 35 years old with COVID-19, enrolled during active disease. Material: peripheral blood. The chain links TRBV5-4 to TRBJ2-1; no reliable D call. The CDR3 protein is CASSLDQFNEQFF. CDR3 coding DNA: TGTGCCAGCAGCTTGGACCAGTTCAATGAGCAGTTCTTC. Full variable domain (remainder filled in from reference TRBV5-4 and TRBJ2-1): ETGVTQSPTHLIKTRGQQVTLRCSSQSGHNTVSWYQQALGQGPQFIFQYYREEENGRGNFPPRFSGLQFPNYSSELNVNALELDDSALYLCASSLDQFNEQFFGPGTRLTVL.